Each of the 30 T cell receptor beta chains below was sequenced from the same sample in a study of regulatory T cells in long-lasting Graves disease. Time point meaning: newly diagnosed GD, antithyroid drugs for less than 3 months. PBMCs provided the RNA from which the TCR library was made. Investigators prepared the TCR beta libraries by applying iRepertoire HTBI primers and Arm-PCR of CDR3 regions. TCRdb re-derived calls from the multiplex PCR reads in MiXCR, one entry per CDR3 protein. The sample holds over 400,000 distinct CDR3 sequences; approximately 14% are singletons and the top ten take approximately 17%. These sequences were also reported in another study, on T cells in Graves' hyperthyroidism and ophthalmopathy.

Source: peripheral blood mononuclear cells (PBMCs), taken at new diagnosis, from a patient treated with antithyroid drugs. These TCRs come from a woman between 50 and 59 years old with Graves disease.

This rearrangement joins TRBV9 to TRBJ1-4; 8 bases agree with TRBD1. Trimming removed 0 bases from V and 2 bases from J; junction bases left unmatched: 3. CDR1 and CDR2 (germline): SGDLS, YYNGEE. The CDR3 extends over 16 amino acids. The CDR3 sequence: CASSVERDRTNEKLFF. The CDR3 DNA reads TGTGCCAGCAGCGTAGAGAGGGACAGGACTAATGAAAAACTGTTTTTT.

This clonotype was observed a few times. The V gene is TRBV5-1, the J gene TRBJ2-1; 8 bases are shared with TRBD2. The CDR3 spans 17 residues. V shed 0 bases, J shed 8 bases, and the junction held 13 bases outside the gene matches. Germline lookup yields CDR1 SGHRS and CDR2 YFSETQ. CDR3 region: CASSLGSHGTSWDEQFF. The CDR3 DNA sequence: TGCGCCAGCAGCTTGGGCTCCCACGGGACTAGTTGGGATGAGCAGTTCTTC.

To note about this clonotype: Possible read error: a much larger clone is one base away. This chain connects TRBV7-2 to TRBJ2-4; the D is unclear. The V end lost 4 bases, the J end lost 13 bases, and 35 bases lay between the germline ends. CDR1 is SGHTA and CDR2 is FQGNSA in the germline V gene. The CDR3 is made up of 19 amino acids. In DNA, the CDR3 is TGTGCCAGCAGCTCCCCTAGGTCAGGTTCGGTAAGCTCCTACAATGAGCAGTACTTC. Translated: CASSSPRSGSVSSYNEQYF.

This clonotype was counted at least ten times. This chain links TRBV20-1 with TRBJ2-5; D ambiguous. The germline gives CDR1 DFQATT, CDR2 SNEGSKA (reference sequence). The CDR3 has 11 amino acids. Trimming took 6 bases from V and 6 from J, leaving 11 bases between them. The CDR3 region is CSAPVFQTQYF. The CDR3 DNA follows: TGCAGTGCCCCCGTATTCCAGACCCAGTACTTC.

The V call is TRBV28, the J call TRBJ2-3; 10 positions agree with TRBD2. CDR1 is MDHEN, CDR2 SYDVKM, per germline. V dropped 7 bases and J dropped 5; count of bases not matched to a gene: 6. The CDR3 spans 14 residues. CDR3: CASTLAGAGDTQYF. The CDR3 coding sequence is TGTGCCAGCACTCTAGCGGGAGCGGGAGATACGCAGTATTTT.

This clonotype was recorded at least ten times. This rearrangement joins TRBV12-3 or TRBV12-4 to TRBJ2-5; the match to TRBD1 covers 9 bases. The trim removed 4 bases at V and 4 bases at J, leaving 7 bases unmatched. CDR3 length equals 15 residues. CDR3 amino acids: CASSSPEDRGETQYF. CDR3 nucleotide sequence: TGTGCCAGCAGTTCCCCCGAGGACAGGGGAGAGACCCAGTACTTC.

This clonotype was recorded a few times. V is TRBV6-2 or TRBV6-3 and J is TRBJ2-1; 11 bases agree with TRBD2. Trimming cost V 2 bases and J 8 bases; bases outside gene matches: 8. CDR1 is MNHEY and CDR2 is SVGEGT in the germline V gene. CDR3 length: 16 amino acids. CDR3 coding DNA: TGTGCCAGCAGTTACGTGTTAGCGGGAGGGTCGGATGAGCAGTTCTTC. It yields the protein CASSYVLAGGSDEQFF.

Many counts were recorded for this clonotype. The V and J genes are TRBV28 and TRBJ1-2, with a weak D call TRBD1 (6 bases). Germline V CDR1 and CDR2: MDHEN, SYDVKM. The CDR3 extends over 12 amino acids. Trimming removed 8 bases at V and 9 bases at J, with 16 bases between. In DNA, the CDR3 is TGTGCCAGCGGGGGGGCCCAAGCACGCTACACCTTC. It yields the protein CASGGAQARYTF.

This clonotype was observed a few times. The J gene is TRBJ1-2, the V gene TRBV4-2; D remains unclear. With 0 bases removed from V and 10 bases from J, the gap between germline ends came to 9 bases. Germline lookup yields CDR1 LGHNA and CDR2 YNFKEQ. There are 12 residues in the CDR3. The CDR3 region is CASSQEDIIYTF. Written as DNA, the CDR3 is TGTGCCAGCAGCCAAGAAGACATCATCTACACCTTC.

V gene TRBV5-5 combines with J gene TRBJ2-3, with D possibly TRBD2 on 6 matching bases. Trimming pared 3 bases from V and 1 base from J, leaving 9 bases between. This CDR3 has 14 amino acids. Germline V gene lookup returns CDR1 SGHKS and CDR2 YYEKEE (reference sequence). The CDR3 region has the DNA TGTGCCAGCAGCTCCCAGCGGGGCACAGATACGCAGTATTTT. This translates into CASSSQRGTDTQYF. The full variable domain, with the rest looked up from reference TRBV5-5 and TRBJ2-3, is DAGVTQSPTHLIKTRGQQVTLRCSPISGHKSVSWYQQVLGQGPQFIFQYYEKEERGRGNFPDRFSARQFPNYSSELNVNALLLGDSALYLCASSSQRGTDTQYFGPGTRLTVL.

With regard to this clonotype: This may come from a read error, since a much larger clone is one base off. The CDR3 sequence is CASSLAGKSYNEQYF. CDR3 coding DNA: TGTGCCAGCAGCCTAGCGGGCAAATCCTACAATGAGCAGTACTTC. The chain has TRBV11-2 and TRBJ2-7; 8 bases fit TRBD2. V lost 5 bases and J lost 7; bases outside the gene matches: 13. The CDR3 has 15 amino acids. Germline V gene data show CDR1 as SGHAT and CDR2 as FQNNGV. Filled out from reference TRBV11-2 and TRBJ2-7, the complete variable domain reads EAGVAQSPRYKIIEKRQSVAFWCNPISGHATLYWYQQILGQGPKLLIQFQNNGVVDDSQLPKDRFSAERLKGVDSTLKIQPAKLEDSAVYLCASSLAGKSYNEQYFGPGTRLTVT.

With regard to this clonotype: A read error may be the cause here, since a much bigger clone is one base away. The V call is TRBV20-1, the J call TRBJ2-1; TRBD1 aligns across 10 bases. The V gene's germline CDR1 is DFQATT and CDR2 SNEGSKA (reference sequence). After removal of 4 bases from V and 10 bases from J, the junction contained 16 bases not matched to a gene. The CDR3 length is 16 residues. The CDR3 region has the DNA TGCAGTGCTAATTCGCTCCGGACAGGGGGGAAATACGAGCAGTTCTTC. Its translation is CSANSLRTGGKYEQFF.

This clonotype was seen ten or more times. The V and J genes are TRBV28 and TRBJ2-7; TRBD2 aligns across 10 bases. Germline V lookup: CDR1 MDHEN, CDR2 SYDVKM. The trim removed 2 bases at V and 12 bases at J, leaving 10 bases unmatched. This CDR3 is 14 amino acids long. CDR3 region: CASSLGSGRGKRYF. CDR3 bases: TGTGCCAGCAGTTTAGGCAGCGGGAGGGGTAAGCGGTACTTC.

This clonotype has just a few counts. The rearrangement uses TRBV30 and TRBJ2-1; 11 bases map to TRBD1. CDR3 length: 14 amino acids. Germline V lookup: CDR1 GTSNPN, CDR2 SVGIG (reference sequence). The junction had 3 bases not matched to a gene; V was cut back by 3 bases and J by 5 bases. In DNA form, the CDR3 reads TGTGCCTGGAGAAGGGGACAGGGGGACAATGAGCAGTTCTTC. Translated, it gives CAWRRGQGDNEQFF.

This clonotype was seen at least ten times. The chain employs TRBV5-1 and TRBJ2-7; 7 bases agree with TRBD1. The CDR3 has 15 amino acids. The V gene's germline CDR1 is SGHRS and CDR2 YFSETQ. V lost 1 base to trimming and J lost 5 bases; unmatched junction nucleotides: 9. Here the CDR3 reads CASSLMGQGVDEQYF. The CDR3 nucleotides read TGCGCCAGCAGCTTGATGGGGCAGGGGGTCGACGAGCAGTACTTC.

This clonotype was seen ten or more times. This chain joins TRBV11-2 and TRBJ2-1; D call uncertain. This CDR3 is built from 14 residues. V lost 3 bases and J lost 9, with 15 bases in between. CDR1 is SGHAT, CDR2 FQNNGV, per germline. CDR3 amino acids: CASSFGFSASEQFF. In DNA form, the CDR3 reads TGTGCCAGCAGCTTTGGGTTTTCGGCTAGTGAGCAGTTCTTC.

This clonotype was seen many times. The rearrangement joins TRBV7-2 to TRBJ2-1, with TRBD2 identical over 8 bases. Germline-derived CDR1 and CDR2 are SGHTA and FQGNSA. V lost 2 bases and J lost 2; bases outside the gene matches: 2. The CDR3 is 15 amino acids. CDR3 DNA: TGTGCCAGCAGCTTAACGGGACTAGCCTACAATGAGCAGTTCTTC. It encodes CASSLTGLAYNEQFF.

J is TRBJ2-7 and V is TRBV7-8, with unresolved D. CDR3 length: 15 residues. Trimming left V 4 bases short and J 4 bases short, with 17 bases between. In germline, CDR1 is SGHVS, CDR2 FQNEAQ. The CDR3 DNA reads TGTGCCAGCAGCTCCGGTTTAGGGCCGGCTTACGAGCAGTACTTC. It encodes CASSSGLGPAYEQYF.

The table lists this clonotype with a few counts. The CDR3 loop reads CASSLSGGLGNTIYF. The CDR3 bases are TGTGCCAGCAGTTTATCGGGGGGGCTTGGAAACACCATATATTTT. The chain combines TRBV27 with TRBJ1-3, with D possibly TRBD1 on 6 matching bases. V was cut by 0 bases and J by 3 bases, with 9 bases left in between. Germline CDR1 is MNHEY and CDR2 is SMNVEV (reference sequence). This CDR3 is 15 amino acids long.

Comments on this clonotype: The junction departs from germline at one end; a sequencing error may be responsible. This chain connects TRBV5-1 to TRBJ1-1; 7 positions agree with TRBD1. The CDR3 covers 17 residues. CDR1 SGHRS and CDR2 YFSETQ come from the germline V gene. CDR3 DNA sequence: TGCGCCAGCAGCTTGGCTGCAGGGGGGGAGATGAACACTAAAGCTTTCTTT. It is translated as CASSLAAGGEMNTKAFF.

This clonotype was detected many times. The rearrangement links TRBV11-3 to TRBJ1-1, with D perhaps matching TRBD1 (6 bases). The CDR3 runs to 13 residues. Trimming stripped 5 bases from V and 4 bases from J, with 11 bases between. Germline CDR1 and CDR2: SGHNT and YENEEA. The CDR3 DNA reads TGTGCCAGCAGCACAGGACAGAGCACTGAAGCTTTCTTT. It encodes CASSTGQSTEAFF. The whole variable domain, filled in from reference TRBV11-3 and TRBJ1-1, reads EAGVVQSPRYKIIEKKQPVAFWCNPISGHNTLYWYLQNLGQGPELLIRYENEEAVDDSQLPKDRFSAERLKGVDSTLKIQPAELGDSAVYLCASSTGQSTEAFFGQGTRLTVV.

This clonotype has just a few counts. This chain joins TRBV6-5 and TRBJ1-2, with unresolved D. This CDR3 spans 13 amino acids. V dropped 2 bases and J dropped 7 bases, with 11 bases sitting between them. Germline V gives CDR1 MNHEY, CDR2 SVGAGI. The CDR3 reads CASSYQPLLGYTF. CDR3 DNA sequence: TGTGCCAGCAGTTACCAACCCCTCCTTGGCTACACCTTC.

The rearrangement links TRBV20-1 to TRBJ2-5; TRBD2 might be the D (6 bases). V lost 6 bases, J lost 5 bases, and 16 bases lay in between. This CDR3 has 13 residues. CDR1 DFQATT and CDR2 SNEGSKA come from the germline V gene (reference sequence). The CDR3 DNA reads TGCAGTGCAGACCTAGCGTCCGGGGAGACCCAGTACTTC. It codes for CSADLASGETQYF.

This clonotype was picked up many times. CDR3 DNA sequence: TGCGCCAGCAACTCTGGGGCGGGCGGATACAATGAGCAGTTCTTC. Protein: CASNSGAGGYNEQFF. The V call is TRBV4-1, the J call TRBJ2-1; tentatively, D is TRBD1 or TRBD2 (5 bases each). Trimming cost V 7 bases and J 4 bases, with 17 bases left between them. Germline V lookup: CDR1 MGHRA, CDR2 YSYEKL. The CDR3 is made up of 15 amino acids.

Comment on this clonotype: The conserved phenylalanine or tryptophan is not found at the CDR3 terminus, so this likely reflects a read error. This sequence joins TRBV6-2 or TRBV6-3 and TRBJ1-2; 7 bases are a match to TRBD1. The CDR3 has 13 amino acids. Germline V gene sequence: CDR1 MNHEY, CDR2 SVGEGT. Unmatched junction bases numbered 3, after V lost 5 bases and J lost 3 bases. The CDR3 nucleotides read TGTGCCAGCAGTAGTGGACAGGACTATGGCTACACCCTC. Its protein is CASSSGQDYGYTL.

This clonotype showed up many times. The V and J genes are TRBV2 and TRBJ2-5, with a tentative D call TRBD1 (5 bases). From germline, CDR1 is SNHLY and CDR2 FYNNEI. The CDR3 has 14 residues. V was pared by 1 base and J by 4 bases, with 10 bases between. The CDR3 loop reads CASSEDVGRETQYF. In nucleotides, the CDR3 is TGTGCCAGCAGTGAAGATGTGGGGCGAGAGACCCAGTACTTC.

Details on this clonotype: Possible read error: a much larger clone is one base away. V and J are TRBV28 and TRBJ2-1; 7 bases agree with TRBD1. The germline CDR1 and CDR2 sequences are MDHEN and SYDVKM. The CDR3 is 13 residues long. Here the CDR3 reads CASSAGGQETQHF. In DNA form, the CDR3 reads TGTGCCAGCAGTGCAGGGGGACAAGAGACCCAGCACTTC.

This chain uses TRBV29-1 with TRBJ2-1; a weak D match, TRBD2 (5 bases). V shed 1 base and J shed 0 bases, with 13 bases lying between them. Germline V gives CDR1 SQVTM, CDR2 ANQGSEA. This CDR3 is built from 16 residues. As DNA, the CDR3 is TGCAGCGTTGAAGGGGTCTCGGGGAACTCCTACAATGAGCAGTTCTTC. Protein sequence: CSVEGVSGNSYNEQFF.

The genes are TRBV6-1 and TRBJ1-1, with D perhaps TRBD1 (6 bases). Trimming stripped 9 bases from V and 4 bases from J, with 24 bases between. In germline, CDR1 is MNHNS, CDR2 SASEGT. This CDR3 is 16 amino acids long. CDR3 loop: CASTPSPRGRSTEAFF. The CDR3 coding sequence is TGTGCCAGTACTCCCTCCCCCCGGGGGCGAAGCACTGAAGCTTTCTTT.

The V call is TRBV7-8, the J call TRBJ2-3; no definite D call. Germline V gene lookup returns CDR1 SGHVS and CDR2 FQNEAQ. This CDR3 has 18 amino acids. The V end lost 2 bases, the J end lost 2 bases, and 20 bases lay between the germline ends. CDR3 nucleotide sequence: TGTGCCAGCAGCTTAAACGTGATCTCCCTACCCCACACAGATACGCAGTATTTT. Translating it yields CASSLNVISLPHTDTQYF.